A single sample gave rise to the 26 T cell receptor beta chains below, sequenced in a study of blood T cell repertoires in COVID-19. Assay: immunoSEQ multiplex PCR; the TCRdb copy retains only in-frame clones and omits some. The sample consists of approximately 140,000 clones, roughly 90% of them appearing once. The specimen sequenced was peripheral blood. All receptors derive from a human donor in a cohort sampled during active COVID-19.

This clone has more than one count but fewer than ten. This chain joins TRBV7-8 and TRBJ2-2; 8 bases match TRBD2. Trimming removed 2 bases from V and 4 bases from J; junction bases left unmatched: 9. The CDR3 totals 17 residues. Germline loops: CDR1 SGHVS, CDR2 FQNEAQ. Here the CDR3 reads CASSLPFYRGGTGELFF. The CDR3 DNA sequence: TGTGCCAGCAGCTTACCATTTTACCGGGGGGGCACCGGGGAGCTGTTTTTT.

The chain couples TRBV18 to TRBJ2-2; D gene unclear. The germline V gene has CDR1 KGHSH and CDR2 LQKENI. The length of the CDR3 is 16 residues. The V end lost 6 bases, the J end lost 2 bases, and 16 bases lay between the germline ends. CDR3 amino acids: CASSHDTILNTGELFF. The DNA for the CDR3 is TGTGCCAGCTCCCACGACACGATACTCAACACCGGGGAGCTGTTTTTT.

CDR3 DNA: TGCGCCAGCAGCGAGGGACTAGCGGGAGACAGAAATACGCAGTATTTT. Translation: CASSEGLAGDRNTQYF. V usage is TRBV5-1 and J usage is TRBJ2-3; TRBD2 aligns across 14 bases. The CDR3 sequence is 16 residues long. Losses at the gene ends were 4 bases for V and 7 bases for J; bases not matched to a gene: 8. Per germline, CDR1 SGHRS and CDR2 YFSETQ.

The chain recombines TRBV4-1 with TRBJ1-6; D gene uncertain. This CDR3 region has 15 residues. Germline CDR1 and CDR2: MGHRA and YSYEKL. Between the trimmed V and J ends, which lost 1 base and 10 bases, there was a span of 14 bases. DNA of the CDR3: TGCGCCAGCAGCCAAGGGGAACAGAGCGGCTCACCCCTCCACTTT. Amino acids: CASSQGEQSGSPLHF.

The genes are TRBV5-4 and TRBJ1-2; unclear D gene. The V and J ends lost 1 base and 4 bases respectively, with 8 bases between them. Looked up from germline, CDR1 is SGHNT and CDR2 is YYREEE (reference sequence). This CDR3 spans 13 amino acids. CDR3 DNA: TGTGCCAGCAGCTTGCACGGGTTCTATGGCTACACCTTC. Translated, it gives CASSLHGFYGYTF.

In DNA, the CDR3 is TGTGCCAGTAGTATAGGGGACAGGCACTATGGCTACACCTTC. This translates into CASSIGDRHYGYTF. The chain couples TRBV19 to TRBJ1-2; TRBD1 matches 8 bases. The CDR3 covers 14 residues. The germline V gene has CDR1 LNHDA and CDR2 SQIVND (reference sequence). Trimming removed 1 base from V and 3 bases from J; junction bases left unmatched: 1.

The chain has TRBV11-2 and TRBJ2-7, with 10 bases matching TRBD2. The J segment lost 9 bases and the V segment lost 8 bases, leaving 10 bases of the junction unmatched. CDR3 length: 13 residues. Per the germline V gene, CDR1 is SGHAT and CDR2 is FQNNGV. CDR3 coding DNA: TGTGCCAGCTGGGCTAGCGGGAGCGTTGCGCAGTACTTC. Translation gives CASWASGSVAQYF. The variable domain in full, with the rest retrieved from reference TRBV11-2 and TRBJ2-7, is EAGVAQSPRYKIIEKRQSVAFWCNPISGHATLYWYQQILGQGPKLLIQFQNNGVVDDSQLPKDRFSAERLKGVDSTLKIQPAKLEDSAVYLCASWASGSVAQYFGPGTRLTVT.

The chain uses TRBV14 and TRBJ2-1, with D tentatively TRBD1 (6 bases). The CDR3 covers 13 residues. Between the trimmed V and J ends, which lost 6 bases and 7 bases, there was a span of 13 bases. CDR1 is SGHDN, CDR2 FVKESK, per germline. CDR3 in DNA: TGTGCCAGCAGGAACACAGGGCGGAATGAGCAGTTCTTC. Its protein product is CASRNTGRNEQFF. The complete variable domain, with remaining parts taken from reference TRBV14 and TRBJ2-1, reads EAGVTQFPSHSVIEKGQTVTLRCDPISGHDNLYWYRRVMGKEIKFLLHFVKESKQDESGMPNNRFLAERTGGTYSTLKVQPAELEDSGVYFCASRNTGRNEQFFGPGTRLTVL.

DNA of the CDR3: TGTGCCACCAGCAGAATTACAGGTGGGGTAGAAACCCAGTACTTC. It is translated as CATSRITGGVETQYF. The J gene is TRBJ2-5, the V gene TRBV15; TRBD1 might be the D (5 bases). The germline V and J ends were trimmed by 2 bases and 8 bases, with 18 bases remaining between them. This CDR3 comprises 15 residues. Germline loops: CDR1 LNHNV, CDR2 YYDKDF (reference sequence).

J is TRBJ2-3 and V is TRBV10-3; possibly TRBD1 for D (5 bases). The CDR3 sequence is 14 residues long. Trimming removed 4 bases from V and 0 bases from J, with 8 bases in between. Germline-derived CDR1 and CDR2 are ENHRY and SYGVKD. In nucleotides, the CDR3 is TGTGCCATCAGTGTGGACACTAGCACAGATACGCAGTATTTT. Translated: CAISVDTSTDTQYF.

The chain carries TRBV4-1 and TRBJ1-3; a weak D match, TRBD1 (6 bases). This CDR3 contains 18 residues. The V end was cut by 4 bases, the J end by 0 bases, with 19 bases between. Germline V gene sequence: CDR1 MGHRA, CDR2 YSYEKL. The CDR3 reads CASSPRDIGLRSGNTIYF. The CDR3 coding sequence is TGCGCCAGCAGCCCCCGGGACATCGGGTTACGCTCTGGAAACACCATATATTTT.

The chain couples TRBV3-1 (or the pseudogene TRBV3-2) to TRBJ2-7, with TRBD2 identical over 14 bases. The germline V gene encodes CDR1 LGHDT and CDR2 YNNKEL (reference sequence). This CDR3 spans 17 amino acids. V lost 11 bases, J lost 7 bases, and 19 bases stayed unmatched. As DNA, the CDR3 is TGTGCCGGCTTGGAACCGGGACTAGCGGGAGTTTTTGGGGAGCAGTACTTC. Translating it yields CAGLEPGLAGVFGEQYF.

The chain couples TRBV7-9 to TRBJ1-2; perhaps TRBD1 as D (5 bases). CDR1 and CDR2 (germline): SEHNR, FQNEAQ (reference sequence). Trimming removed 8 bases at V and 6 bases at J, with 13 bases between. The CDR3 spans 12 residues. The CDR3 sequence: CASSQMGHGYTF. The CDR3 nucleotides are TGTGCCAGCTCGCAAATGGGGCATGGCTACACCTTC.

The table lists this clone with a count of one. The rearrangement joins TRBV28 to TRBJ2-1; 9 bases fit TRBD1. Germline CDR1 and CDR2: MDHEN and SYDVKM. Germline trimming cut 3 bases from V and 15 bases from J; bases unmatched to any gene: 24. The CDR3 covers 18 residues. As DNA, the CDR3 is TGTGCCAGCAGTTTCTCGGGACAGGGCGGTTGGGTTGGCGTTTGGTTGTTCTTC. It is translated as CASSFSGQGGWVGVWLFF. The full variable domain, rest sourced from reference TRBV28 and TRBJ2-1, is DVKVTQSSRYLVKRTGEKVFLECVQDMDHENMFWYRQDPGLGLRLIYFSYDVKMKEKGDIPEGYSVSREKKERFSLILESASTNQTSMYLCASSFSGQGGWVGVWLFFGPGTRLTVL.

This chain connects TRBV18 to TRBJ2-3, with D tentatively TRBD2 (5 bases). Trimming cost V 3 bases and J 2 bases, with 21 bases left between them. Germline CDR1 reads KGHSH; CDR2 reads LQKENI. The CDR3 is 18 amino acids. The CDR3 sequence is CASSPYGVSQIITDTQYF. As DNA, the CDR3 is TGTGCCAGCTCACCCTACGGGGTCTCCCAAATCATCACAGATACGCAGTATTTT.

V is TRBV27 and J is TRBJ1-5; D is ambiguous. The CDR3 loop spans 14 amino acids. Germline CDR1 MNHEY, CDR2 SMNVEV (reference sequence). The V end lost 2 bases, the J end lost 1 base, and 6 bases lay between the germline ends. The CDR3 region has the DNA TGTGCCAGCAGTTTAGCGGGGAGCAATCAGCCCCAGCATTTT. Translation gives CASSLAGSNQPQHF.

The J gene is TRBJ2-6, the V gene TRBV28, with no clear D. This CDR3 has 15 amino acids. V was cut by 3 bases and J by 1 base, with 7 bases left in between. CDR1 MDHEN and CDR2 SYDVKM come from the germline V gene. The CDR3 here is CASSFLASGANVLTF. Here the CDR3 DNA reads TGTGCCAGCAGTTTTTTAGCTTCTGGGGCCAACGTCCTGACTTTC.

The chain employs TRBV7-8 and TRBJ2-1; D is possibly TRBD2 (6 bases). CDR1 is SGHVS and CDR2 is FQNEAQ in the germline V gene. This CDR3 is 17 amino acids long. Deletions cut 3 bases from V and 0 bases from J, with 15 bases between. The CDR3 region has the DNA TGTGCCAGCAGCTTGGTGTTGGTCGGGAGCTCCTACAATGAGCAGTTCTTC. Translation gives CASSLVLVGSSYNEQFF.

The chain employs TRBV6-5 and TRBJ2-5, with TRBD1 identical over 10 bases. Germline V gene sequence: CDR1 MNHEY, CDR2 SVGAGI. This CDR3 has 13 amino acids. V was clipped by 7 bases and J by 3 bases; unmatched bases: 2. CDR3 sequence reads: CASMDRGEETQYF. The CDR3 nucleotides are TGTGCCAGCATGGACAGGGGGGAAGAGACCCAGTACTTC.

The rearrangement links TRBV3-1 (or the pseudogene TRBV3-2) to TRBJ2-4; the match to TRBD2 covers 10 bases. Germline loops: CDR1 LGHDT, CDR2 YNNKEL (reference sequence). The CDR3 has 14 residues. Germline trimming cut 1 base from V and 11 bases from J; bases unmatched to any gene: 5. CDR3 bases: TGTGCCAGCAGCCAAGCTTTCGGGACTAGCGTTCAGTACTTC. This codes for CASSQAFGTSVQYF.

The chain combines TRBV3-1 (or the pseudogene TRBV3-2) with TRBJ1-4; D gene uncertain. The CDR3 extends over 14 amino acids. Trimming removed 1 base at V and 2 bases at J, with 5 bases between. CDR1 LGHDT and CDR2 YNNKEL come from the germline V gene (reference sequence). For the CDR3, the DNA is TGTGCCAGCAGCCAAGGGGCGACTAATGAAAAACTGTTTTTT. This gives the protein CASSQGATNEKLFF.

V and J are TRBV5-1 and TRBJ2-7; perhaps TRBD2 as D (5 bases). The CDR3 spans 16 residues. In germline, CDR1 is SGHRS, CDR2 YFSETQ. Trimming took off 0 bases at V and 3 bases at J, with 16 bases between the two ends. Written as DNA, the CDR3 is TGCGCCAGCAGCTTGGCCCCCCTCCAGCGGATCTACGAGCAGTACTTC. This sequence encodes CASSLAPLQRIYEQYF.

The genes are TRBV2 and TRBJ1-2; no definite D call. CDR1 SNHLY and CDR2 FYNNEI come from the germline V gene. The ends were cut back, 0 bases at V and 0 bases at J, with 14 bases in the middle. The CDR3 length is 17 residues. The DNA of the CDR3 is TGTGCCAGCAGTGAAGCGGCCCTTTTTCTAGCTAACTATGGCTACACCTTC. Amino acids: CASSEAALFLANYGYTF.

CDR3 residues: CASSLEGMNTEAFF. For the CDR3, the DNA is TGTGCCAGCAGCTTGGAGGGAATGAACACTGAAGCTTTCTTT. The chain couples TRBV7-9 to TRBJ1-1; D unresolved. CDR3 length equals 14 residues. The ends were cut back, 3 bases at V and 0 bases at J, with 8 bases in the middle. Germline V gene lookup returns CDR1 SEHNR and CDR2 FQNEAQ (reference sequence). Drawing the rest from reference TRBV7-9 and TRBJ1-1, the complete variable domain is DTGVSQNPRHKITKRGQNVTFRCDPISEHNRLYWYRQTLGQGPEFLTYFQNEAQLEKSRLLSDRFSAERPKGSFSTLEIQRTEQGDSAMYLCASSLEGMNTEAFFGQGTRLTVV.

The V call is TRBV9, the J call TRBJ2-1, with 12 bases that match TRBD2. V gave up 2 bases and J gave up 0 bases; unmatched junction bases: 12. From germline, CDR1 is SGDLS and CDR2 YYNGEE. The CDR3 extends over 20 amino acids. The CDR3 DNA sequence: TGTGCCAGCAGCGTCACGACTAGCGGGGGTCCCCGGCGCTCCTACAATGAGCAGTTCTTC. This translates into CASSVTTSGGPRRSYNEQFF.

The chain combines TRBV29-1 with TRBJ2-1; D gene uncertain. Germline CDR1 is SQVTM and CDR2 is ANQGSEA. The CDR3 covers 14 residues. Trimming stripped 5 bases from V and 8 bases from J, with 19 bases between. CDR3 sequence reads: CSVPRPSRVDEQFF. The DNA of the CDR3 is TGCAGCGTTCCTCGACCCTCCCGGGTGGATGAGCAGTTCTTC.